Given below is one T cell receptor beta chain in context. The sample belongs to a study of T cells after yellow fever vaccination. UMIs were added to TCR cDNA along with a universal primer site when it was made by 5'RACE template switching. TCRdb redid the calling of the 5' RACE reads with MiXCR, one entry per CDR3 protein. The repertoire includes 620,000 or so distinct CDR3 sequences, approximately 16% of them detected once, and around 16% sits in the top ten. This CDR3 is built from 16 residues. Trimming left V 2 bases short and J 6 bases short, with 17 bases between. CDR1 and CDR2 (germline): SGHVS, FNYEAQ.

The TCR sequence derives from a man aged 18 to 29 who received the YFV17D yellow fever vaccine. The starting material was PBMCs, obtained 5 to 6 days after the first yellow fever vaccination. The rearrangement uses TRBV7-6 and TRBJ2-1, with TRBD2 as a possible D gene (7 bases). The DNA for the CDR3 is TGTGCCAGCAGCTTAAGGGGGGCTAGCGGCAGCAATGAGCAGTTCTTC. It specifies CASSLRGASGSNEQFF. The full variable domain, its missing parts supplied by reference TRBV7-6 and TRBJ2-1, is GAGVSQSPRYKVTKRGQDVALRCDPISGHVSLYWYRQALGQGPEFLTYFNYEAQQDKSGLPNDRFSAERPEGSISTLTIQRTEQRDSAMYRCASSLRGASGSNEQFFGPGTRLTVL.